This T cell receptor beta chain was profiled in a study of radiotherapy plus CTLA-4 blockade in lung cancer. Assay: immunoSEQ multiplex PCR; the TCRdb copy retains only in-frame clones and omits some. The data show tens of thousands of clones, with roughly four fifths seen just once and about 14% held by the top ten. Notes on the study in general: Response was reportedly best predicted by early blood T cell clone dynamics, with interferon-beta.

Chemo-refractory metastatic non-small-cell lung cancer patients were treated with focal radiation plus CTLA-4 blockade with ipilimumab. Germline CDR1 SQVTM, CDR2 ANQGSEA. The CDR3 is 14 amino acids. Unmatched junction bases numbered 10, after V lost 7 bases and J lost 1 base. With respect to this clone: Its antigen is not known.

The genes are TRBV29-1 and TRBJ2-7; 7 bases fit TRBD1. The sample consisted of peripheral blood, taken from a patient treated with radiotherapy plus ipilimumab. The TCR originated in a human donor with non-small cell lung cancer that progressed on radiotherapy plus ipilimumab. This CDR3 is CSAQGNLPSYEQYF. The DNA for the CDR3 is TGCAGCGCACAGGGGAACCTACCGTCCTACGAGCAGTACTTC.